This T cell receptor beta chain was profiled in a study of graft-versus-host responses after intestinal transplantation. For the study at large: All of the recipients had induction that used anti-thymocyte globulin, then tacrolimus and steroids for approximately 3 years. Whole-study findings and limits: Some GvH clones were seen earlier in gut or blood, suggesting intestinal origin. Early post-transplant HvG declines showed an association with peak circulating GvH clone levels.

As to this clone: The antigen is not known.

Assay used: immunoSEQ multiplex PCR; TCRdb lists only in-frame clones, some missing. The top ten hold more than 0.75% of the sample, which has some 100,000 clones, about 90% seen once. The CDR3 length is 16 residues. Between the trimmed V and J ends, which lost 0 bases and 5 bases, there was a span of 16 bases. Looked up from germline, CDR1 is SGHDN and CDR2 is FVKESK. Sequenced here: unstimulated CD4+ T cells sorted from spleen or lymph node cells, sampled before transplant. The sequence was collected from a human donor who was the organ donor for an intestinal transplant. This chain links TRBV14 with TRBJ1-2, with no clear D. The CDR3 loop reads CASSQERLSAEYGYTF. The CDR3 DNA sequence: TGTGCCAGCAGCCAAGAAAGACTGTCAGCCGAGTATGGCTACACCTTC.